A single sample is the source of the 24 T cell receptor beta chains below, sequenced in a study of T cells in narcolepsy. The repertoire was sequenced with immunoSEQ multiplex PCR; TCRdb's copy has only in-frame clones and lacks some. The data contain 25,000 or so clones, roughly 85% of them singletons. Sequencing was performed on memory (CD45RA-) CD4+ T cells from blood. The receptors here all came from a human donor in good health.

The chain recombines TRBV19 with TRBJ1-2; tentative D call: TRBD1 (5 bases). The germline gives CDR1 LNHDA, CDR2 SQIVND (reference sequence). Trimming took 5 bases from V and 4 from J, leaving 23 bases between them. The CDR3 contains 17 residues. CDR3 DNA: TGTGCCAGTAGTCCCCGGGACCCTCACATCACCGGCTATGGCTACACCTTC. The encoded protein is CASSPRDPHITGYGYTF.

This sequence joins TRBV6-6 and TRBJ2-7, with 11 bases matching TRBD1. Germline V gives CDR1 MNHNY, CDR2 SVGAGI (reference sequence). Trimming removed 6 bases from V and 1 base from J; junction bases left unmatched: 5. This CDR3 contains 15 residues. This chain's CDR3 is CASSPGTGGSYEQYF. In DNA, the CDR3 is TGTGCCAGCAGCCCCGGGACAGGGGGTTCCTACGAGCAGTACTTC.

This chain uses TRBV4-3 with TRBJ2-7; D tentatively fits TRBD1 or TRBD2 (5 bases each). Germline loops: CDR1 LGHNA, CDR2 YSLEER. Trimming took 0 bases from V and 3 from J, leaving 15 bases between them. This CDR3 is 16 amino acids long. CDR3 DNA: TGCGCCAGCAGCCAAGAGGCGAGGGGTCGGAGCTACGAGCAGTACTTC. Translation: CASSQEARGRSYEQYF.

V gene TRBV28 combines with J gene TRBJ2-1; 9 bases agree with TRBD2. This CDR3 has 14 residues. V trimming: 6 bases; J trimming: 0 bases; junction bases outside the gene matches: 0. Germline V gene lookup returns CDR1 MDHEN and CDR2 SYDVKM. This CDR3 is CASRLAGSYNEQFF. The DNA of the CDR3 is TGTGCCAGCAGACTAGCGGGCTCCTACAATGAGCAGTTCTTC.

This clone was seen a handful of times. The chain combines TRBV9 with TRBJ2-2; D ambiguous. V gave up 0 bases and J gave up 2 bases, with 5 bases separating them. This CDR3 has 14 residues. In germline, CDR1 is SGDLS, CDR2 YYNGEE. This CDR3 is CASSVGVNTGELFF. CDR3 coding DNA: TGTGCCAGCAGCGTAGGGGTTAACACCGGGGAGCTGTTTTTT.

This clone was observed once. V usage is TRBV6-1 and J usage is TRBJ2-7, with 9 bases fitting TRBD1. Looked up from germline, CDR1 is MNHNS and CDR2 is SASEGT. Germline trimming cut 5 bases from V and 7 bases from J; bases unmatched to any gene: 9. This CDR3 is built from 14 residues. The CDR3: CASSRQGTGREQYF. The CDR3, as DNA: TGTGCCAGCAGTCGTCAGGGGACAGGGCGGGAGCAGTACTTC.

V gene TRBV5-1 combines with J gene TRBJ2-2; D gene uncertain. Germline lookup yields CDR1 SGHRS and CDR2 YFSETQ. This CDR3 has 14 amino acids. Deletions cut 0 bases from V and 6 bases from J, with 9 bases between. The CDR3 here is CASSLDRSAGELFF. The CDR3 bases are TGCGCCAGCAGCTTGGATAGGAGCGCCGGGGAGCTGTTTTTT.

The chain couples TRBV6-5 to TRBJ1-2; possible D gene TRBD1, 5 bases. The CDR3 covers 12 residues. Trimming removed 5 bases from V and 5 bases from J, with 9 bases in between. Germline assignment: CDR1 MNHEY and CDR2 SVGAGI. The CDR3 DNA follows: TGTGCCAGCAGTGCCGGGACGTATGGCTACACCTTC. Its translation: CASSAGTYGYTF.

This sequence joins TRBV28 and TRBJ1-2, with a weak D call TRBD1 (5 bases). With 6 bases removed from V and 2 bases from J, the gap between germline ends came to 10 bases. This CDR3 has 13 residues. Germline CDR1 and CDR2: MDHEN and SYDVKM. Here the CDR3 reads CASRRDANYGYTF. CDR3 nucleotides: TGTGCCAGCAGACGGGACGCGAACTATGGCTACACCTTC.

The chain employs TRBV5-1 and TRBJ2-2, with TRBD2 as a possible D gene (6 bases). V gave up 2 bases and J gave up 2 bases, with 7 bases separating them. The CDR3 totals 14 residues. Germline CDR1 SGHRS, CDR2 YFSETQ. CDR3 DNA sequence: TGCGCCAGCAGCTTTAGCGGAAACACCGGGGAGCTGTTTTTT. Protein: CASSFSGNTGELFF.

V and J are TRBV6-5 and TRBJ1-1; TRBD1 matches at 8 bases. The CDR3 has 14 amino acids. CDR1 and CDR2 (germline): MNHEY, SVGAGI. Trimming cost V 5 bases and J 6 bases; bases outside gene matches: 8. The CDR3 DNA is TGTGCCAGCAGTCCCTCGACAGGGGCGGCTGAAGCTTTCTTT. It codes for CASSPSTGAAEAFF.

This clone has a handful of counts. V and J are TRBV10-3 and TRBJ2-3; weak D call: TRBD1 (5 bases). Germline lookup yields CDR1 ENHRY and CDR2 SYGVKD. The CDR3 length is 14 residues. Trimming took 6 bases from V and 4 from J, leaving 14 bases between them. This chain's CDR3 is CAIRPATGADTQYF. CDR3 DNA: TGTGCCATCAGACCGGCAACAGGTGCAGATACGCAGTATTTT.

CDR3 sequence (DNA): TGTGCCAGCAGTCACCCGGACAGGAACACTGAAGCTTTCTTT. Translated: CASSHPDRNTEAFF. This chain connects TRBV6-5 to TRBJ1-1; D perhaps matches TRBD1 (6 bases). The CDR3 length is 14 residues. The germline V and J ends were trimmed by 5 bases and 1 base, with 11 bases remaining between them. CDR1 and CDR2 from the germline V gene are MNHEY and SVGAGI.

The chain links TRBV6-9 to TRBJ1-2, with a weak D call TRBD1 (5 bases). V was trimmed by 3 bases and J by 2 bases, leaving 13 bases between them. The length of the CDR3 is 15 residues. The germline CDR1 and CDR2 sequences are MNHGY and SVAAGI. CDR3 DNA sequence: TGTGCCAGCAGTTACGGGGGGGTCGGAAACTATGGCTACACCTTC. Amino acid sequence: CASSYGGVGNYGYTF.

This clone has only a few counts. The V gene is TRBV11-2, the J gene TRBJ2-5; tentatively, D is TRBD1 or TRBD2 (5 bases each). The CDR3 length is 14 residues. V was trimmed by 2 bases and J by 4 bases, leaving 11 bases between them. CDR1 is SGHAT and CDR2 is FQNNGV in the germline V gene. The CDR3 sequence is CASSLKVGAETQYF. The CDR3 DNA reads as TGTGCCAGCAGCTTAAAGGTCGGGGCAGAGACCCAGTACTTC.

The chain combines TRBV19 with TRBJ1-5; D is uncertain. Germline V gives CDR1 LNHDA, CDR2 SQIVND (reference sequence). Trimming took 7 bases from V and 6 from J, leaving 22 bases between them. CDR3 length: 16 amino acids. Here the CDR3 DNA reads TGTGCCAGTACGGTGACGGGCCTTGGAAGAGGTCAGCCCCAGCATTTT. This codes for CASTVTGLGRGQPQHF.

The V and J genes are TRBV21-1 and TRBJ2-3; TRBD2, as called in the table, went unchecked against the DNA. TRBV21-1 is a pseudogene. The CDR3 totals 17 residues. DNA of the CDR3: TGTGCCAGCAGCAAAGTTATTCTAGCGGGGAGGGCAGATACGCAGTATTTT. Its protein product is CASSKVILAGRADTQYF.

The V and J genes are TRBV5-4 and TRBJ2-7; D is unclear. Germline CDR1 and CDR2: SGHNT and YYREEE (reference sequence). Trimming stripped 0 bases from V and 4 bases from J, with 5 bases between. This CDR3 has 12 residues. The CDR3 sequence: CASSLVGYEQYF. CDR3 coding DNA: TGTGCCAGCAGCTTGGTGGGTTACGAGCAGTACTTC.

The CDR3 spells CASSLERDYVSYEQYF. The DNA of the CDR3 is TGTGCCAGCAGCTTGGAACGGGACTACGTATCCTACGAGCAGTACTTC. The V gene is TRBV5-6, the J gene TRBJ2-7; 7 bases fit TRBD2. The CDR3 is 16 residues long. V dropped 0 bases and J dropped 1; count of bases not matched to a gene: 7. CDR1 is SGHDT, CDR2 YYEEEE, per germline.

The chain combines TRBV29-1 with TRBJ2-1; possible D gene TRBD1, 6 bases. Germline V gene sequence: CDR1 SQVTM, CDR2 ANQGSEA. The V and J ends lost 7 bases and 6 bases respectively, with 13 bases between them. This CDR3 has 12 amino acids. The chain's CDR3 is CSDRQASNEQFF. The DNA of the CDR3 is TGCAGCGACCGACAGGCCAGCAATGAGCAGTTCTTC.

CDR3 nucleotide sequence: TGTGCCAGCAGCTTAGGAGGGCGAGGGCAGCCCCAGCATTTT. It yields the protein CASSLGGRGQPQHF. The chain carries TRBV7-9 and TRBJ1-5; no clear D. Germline CDR1 reads SEHNR; CDR2 reads FQNEAQ (reference sequence). The V gene lost 1 base and the J gene lost 7 bases, with 11 bases spanning the gap. The CDR3 length is 14 residues.

CDR3 DNA: TGTGCCAGCAGTTTCGAGAAGCCGTTTCCCACACCCAATGAGCAGTTCTTC. Amino acid sequence: CASSFEKPFPTPNEQFF. This chain links TRBV28 with TRBJ2-1; D not certain. The CDR3 consists of 17 residues. CDR1 is MDHEN, CDR2 SYDVKM, per germline. Between the trimmed V and J ends, which lost 3 bases and 6 bases, there was a span of 21 bases. Filled out from reference TRBV28 and TRBJ2-1, the complete variable domain reads DVKVTQSSRYLVKRTGEKVFLECVQDMDHENMFWYRQDPGLGLRLIYFSYDVKMKEKGDIPEGYSVSREKKERFSLILESASTNQTSMYLCASSFEKPFPTPNEQFFGPGTRLTVL.

The V call is TRBV5-4, the J call TRBJ2-1; the D gene is possibly TRBD2 (6 bases). Trimming took off 4 bases at V and 5 bases at J, with 16 bases between the two ends. This CDR3 contains 15 residues. CDR1 and CDR2 from the germline V gene are SGHNT and YYREEE (reference sequence). DNA for the CDR3: TGTGCCAGCAGCCCCGGGACTCGTACCCACAATGAGCAGTTCTTC. Its translation is CASSPGTRTHNEQFF.

V gene TRBV5-4 combines with J gene TRBJ2-1, with a possible D match to TRBD2 (6 bases). CDR3 length: 18 amino acids. CDR1 is SGHNT and CDR2 is YYREEE in the germline V gene (reference sequence). Trimming took off 2 bases at V and 5 bases at J, with 23 bases between the two ends. The CDR3 bases are TGTGCCAGCAGCTTAGTTGGCGGGAAAGGGTTGGGGAACAATGAGCAGTTCTTC. Amino acid sequence: CASSLVGGKGLGNNEQFF.